A selection of T cell receptor beta chains follows, all from one sample in a study of blood T cell repertoires in COVID-19. TCRdb keeps only in-frame clones here, not all; method: immunoSEQ multiplex PCR. This table holds fewer than 40,000 clones, 70% to 90% found once. The sequencing sample was made of peripheral blood. These TCRs come from a man between 65 and 80 years old with active COVID-19. Both conserved end residues are part of each CDR3. Each record gives: J gene, V gene, D gene, clone size, CDR3 protein, CDR3 DNA. The D gene is left open where the match is weak. Clone sizes are given selectively: once, few, many, or a class where the clone is expanded.

TRBJ2-2	TRBV28	.	.	CASSSDGGSVGELFF	TGTGCCAGCAGTTCTGACGGGGGTTCAGTCGGGGAGCTGTTTTTT
TRBJ1-4	TRBV28	.	few	CASSGGQTDGEKLFF	TGTGCCAGCAGCGGAGGACAGACCGACGGAGAAAAACTGTTTTTT
TRBJ2-1	TRBV3-1/TRBV3-2	TRBD2	.	CASSPREGNNLRSYNEQFF	TGTGCCAGCAGCCCCCGGGAGGGGAACAACCTCCGCTCCTACAATGAGCAGTTCTTC
TRBJ1-2	TRBV4-2	TRBD1	.	CASSQDLGQGLLPGYTF	TGTGCCAGCAGCCAAGATTTGGGACAGGGACTTCTGCCAGGCTACACCTTC
TRBJ2-1	TRBV5-6	.	.	CASSLGLTRYNEQFF	TGTGCCAGCAGCTTGGGGCTGACACGTTACAATGAGCAGTTCTTC
TRBJ1-5	TRBV18	.	.	CASSPPGQGNQPQHF	TGTGCCAGCTCACCACCGGGTCAGGGCAATCAGCCCCAGCATTTT
TRBJ2-7	TRBV9	TRBD2	few	CASSVGDGLAATYEQYF	TGTGCCAGCAGCGTAGGAGACGGACTAGCGGCTACCTACGAGCAGTACTTC
TRBJ2-1	TRBV7-3	.	.	CASSLGQTLNEQFF	TGTGCCAGCAGCTTGGGGCAGACCCTCAATGAGCAGTTCTTC
TRBJ1-5	TRBV3-1/TRBV3-2	.	few	CASSLGQSNQPQHF	TGTGCCAGCAGCCTAGGACAGAGCAATCAGCCCCAGCATTTT
TRBJ1-1	TRBV6-6	TRBD1	few	CASSYYRDRVNTEAFF	TGTGCCAGCAGTTACTATCGGGACAGAGTGAACACTGAAGCTTTCTTT
TRBJ2-5	TRBV4-3	.	.	CASSPYRDQWETQYF	TGCGCCAGCAGCCCATACAGGGACCAGTGGGAGACCCAGTACTTC
TRBJ2-7	TRBV7-2	.	.	CASSLGAFSYEQYF	TGTGCCAGCAGCTTAGGGGCGTTCTCCTACGAGCAGTACTTC
TRBJ2-7	TRBV7-2	TRBD1	.	CASSLGDRRGYEQYF	TGTGCCAGCAGCTTAGGGGACAGGAGGGGCTACGAGCAGTACTTC
TRBJ1-4	TRBV4-3	.	.	CASSQDMLWFNEKLFF	TGCGCCAGCAGCCAAGACATGCTATGGTTTAATGAAAAACTGTTTTTT